The entry that follows covers one T cell receptor beta chain sequence. Its antigen remains unknown. This specimen comes from a study of cytomegalovirus exposure and HLA in healthy donors. Study findings and constraints: Three CMV-associated chains were confirmed in vitro to be specific for CMV antigens. The authors later found TCR association rates varying by HLA locus, with DRB1 most and HLA-C fewest. An analysis that was carried out later associated 16,000 or so TCR beta sequences with HLA alleles at 0.05 false discovery rate.

There were likely unrecorded immune exposures, though donors were nominally healthy when sampled. The study ran its PCR with 60 Vbeta and 13 Jbeta primers. Clones were sequenced by immunoSEQ multiplex PCR, and TCRdb holds only the in-frame ones, with some missing. The sample lists under 200,000 clones, around 79% occurring once. V lost 2 bases to trimming and J lost 0 bases, with 11 bases between them. CDR3 length: 14 amino acids. Germline-derived CDR1 and CDR2 are GTSNPN and SVGIG (reference sequence). Sequencing input: PBMCs. The source is a woman aged 40 to 50 in good health and CMV-seronegative. The V and J genes are TRBV30 and TRBJ2-7, with D possibly matching TRBD1 (6 bases). The CDR3 loop reads CAWSMDSVSYEQYF. The CDR3 DNA is TGTGCCTGGAGTATGGACAGCGTCTCCTACGAGCAGTACTTC.